A single sample is the source of the 2 T cell receptor beta chains below, sequenced in a study of metastatic and nonmetastatic thyroid tumors. Through MiXCR, TCRdb re-clonotyped the PCR reads. The sample records 84,000 or so clones, around 9.2% being singletons. There were no patients who had received any treatment before thyroid surgery. Material: blood. These TCRs come from a female donor with papillary thyroid cancer or a benign thyroid nodule (not recorded which). Some clones in this sample may be carry-over from other donors' samples.

This clone was seen at least ten times. This chain connects TRBV7-8 to TRBJ1-5, with D possibly matching TRBD1 (6 bases). The CDR3 loop spans 15 amino acids. The V and J ends lost 0 bases and 3 bases respectively, with 9 bases between them. Germline V gene data show CDR1 as SGHVS and CDR2 as FQNEAQ. CDR3 residues: CASSLAQGNNQPQHF. DNA for the CDR3: TGTGCCAGCAGCTTAGCACAGGGAAACAATCAGCCCCAGCATTTT.

This clone was observed many times. The chain links TRBV6-6 to TRBJ2-7, with TRBD1 as a possible D gene (6 bases). Trimming removed 3 bases at V and 4 bases at J, with 19 bases between. CDR1 is MNHNY, CDR2 SVGAGI, per germline (reference sequence). The CDR3 is made up of 16 amino acids. CDR3 region: CASSYSHRVIEYEQYF. CDR3 DNA: TGTGCCAGCAGTTATTCCCACAGGGTAATCGAGTACGAGCAGTACTTC.